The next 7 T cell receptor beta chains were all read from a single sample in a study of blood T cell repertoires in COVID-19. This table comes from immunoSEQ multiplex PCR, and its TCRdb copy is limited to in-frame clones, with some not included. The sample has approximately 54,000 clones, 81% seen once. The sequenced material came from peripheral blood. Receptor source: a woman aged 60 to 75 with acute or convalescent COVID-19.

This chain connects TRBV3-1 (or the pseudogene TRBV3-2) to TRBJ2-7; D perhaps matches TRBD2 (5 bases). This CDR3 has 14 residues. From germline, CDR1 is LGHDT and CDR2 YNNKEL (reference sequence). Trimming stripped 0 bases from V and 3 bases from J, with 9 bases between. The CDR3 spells CASSQDDYLYEQYF. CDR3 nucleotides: TGTGCCAGCAGCCAAGACGACTACCTCTACGAGCAGTACTTC.

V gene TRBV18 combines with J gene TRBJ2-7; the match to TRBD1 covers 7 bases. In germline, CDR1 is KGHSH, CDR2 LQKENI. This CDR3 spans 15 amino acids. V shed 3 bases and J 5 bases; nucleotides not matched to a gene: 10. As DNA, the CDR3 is TGTGCCAGCTCACCGATAGAACAGGGGCCCAACGAGCAGTACTTC. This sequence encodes CASSPIEQGPNEQYF.

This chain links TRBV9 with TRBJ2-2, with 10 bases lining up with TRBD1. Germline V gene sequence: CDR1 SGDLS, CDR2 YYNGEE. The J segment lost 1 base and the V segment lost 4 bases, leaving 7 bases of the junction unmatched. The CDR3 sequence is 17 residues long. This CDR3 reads CASSSRTGGLNTGELFF. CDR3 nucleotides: TGTGCCAGCAGCTCCCGGACAGGGGGATTGAACACCGGGGAGCTGTTTTTT.

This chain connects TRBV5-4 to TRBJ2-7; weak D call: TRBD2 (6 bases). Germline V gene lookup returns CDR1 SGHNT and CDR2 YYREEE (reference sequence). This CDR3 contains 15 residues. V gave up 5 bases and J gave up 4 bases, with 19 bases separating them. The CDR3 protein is CASSPGGTGYYEQYF. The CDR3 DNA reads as TGTGCCAGCAGTCCTGGCGGGACGGGATATTACGAGCAGTACTTC.

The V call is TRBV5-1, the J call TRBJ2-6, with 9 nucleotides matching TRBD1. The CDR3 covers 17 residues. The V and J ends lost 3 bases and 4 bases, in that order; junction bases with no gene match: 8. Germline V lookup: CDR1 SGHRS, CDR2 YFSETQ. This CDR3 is CASSWDRALRGANVLTF. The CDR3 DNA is TGCGCCAGCAGCTGGGACAGGGCCTTGAGAGGGGCCAACGTCCTGACTTTC.

CDR3 protein: CASNIQGEGEQYF. DNA for the CDR3: TGTGCCAGCAATATACAGGGGGAAGGCGAGCAGTACTTC. The chain uses TRBV2 and TRBJ2-7, with 8 bases matching TRBD1. The V gene end was trimmed by 7 bases and the J gene end by 6 bases; junction bases not matched to a gene: 8. The CDR3 has 13 amino acids. CDR1 is SNHLY, CDR2 FYNNEI, per germline. Using reference TRBV2 and TRBJ2-7 for the parts outside the CDR3, the full variable domain is EPEVTQTPSHQVTQMGQEVILRCVPISNHLYFYWYRQILGQKVEFLVSFYNNEISEKSEIFDDQFSVERPDGSNFTLKIRSTKLEDSAMYFCASNIQGEGEQYFGPGTRLTVT.

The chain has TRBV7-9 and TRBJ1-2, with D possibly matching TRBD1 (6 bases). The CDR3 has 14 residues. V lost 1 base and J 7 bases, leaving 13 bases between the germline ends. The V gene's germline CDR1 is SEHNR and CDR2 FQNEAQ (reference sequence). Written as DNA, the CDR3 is TGTGCCAGCAGCTTAGACAGGGCCAGTGGTGGCTACACCTTC. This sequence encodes CASSLDRASGGYTF.